This T cell receptor beta chain derives from a study of OX40 agonist ivuxolimab in advanced cancers. Study in general: The dose of intravenous ivuxolimab that patients received every 2 weeks ranged from 0.01 to 10 mg/kg. Of the participants, more than 35% had some prior anti-PD-1, anti-PD-L1 or anti-CTLA-4 therapy, which was allowed.

Study-wide points: Certain nonresponding patients likewise had low normalized T-cell clonal expansion. Clonal expansion from baseline to week 6 occurred in both CD4+ and CD8+ T cells.

As regards this clone: Its target is unknown.

The protocol was immunoSEQ multiplex PCR, while the TCRdb copy is restricted to in-frame clones and leaves out a portion. The table records fewer than 90,000 clones, more than 85% of them present only once. V dropped 8 bases and J dropped 8; count of bases not matched to a gene: 5. The CDR3 is 13 residues long. Looked up from germline, CDR1 is MNHEY and CDR2 is SVGAGI. This chain uses TRBV6-5 with TRBJ2-3, with TRBD1 identical over 12 bases. This specimen was CD4+ or CD8+ T cells sorted from blood, taken in a trial of the OX40 agonist ivuxolimab. This TCR was sampled from an adult with an advanced solid tumor such as melanoma, head and neck, liver or kidney cancer. The CDR3 DNA sequence: TGTGCCAGCCGGGACAGGGGGCTTGGTACGCAGTATTTT. It is translated as CASRDRGLGTQYF.